This T cell receptor beta chain was captured by sequencing in a study of cytomegalovirus exposure and HLA in healthy donors. Trimming took off 4 bases at V and 8 bases at J, with 14 bases between the two ends. This CDR3 contains 12 residues. The V gene's germline CDR1 is GTSNPN and CDR2 SVGIG (reference sequence). Note on this clone: The target antigen is unknown.

With 60 Vbeta and 13 Jbeta primers, the PCR was carried out. Some clones are missing from TCRdb's copy, which holds only in-frame ones; the method was immunoSEQ multiplex PCR. This sample's clone table lists some 83,000 clones. Regarding the study as a whole: A missense DCLRE1C variant was associated with V- and J-gene trimming of TCR beta chains in a later analysis, and an independent cohort replicated the association. Listed as cytomegalovirus-associated were over 150 TCR beta chains. By HLA locus, TCR association rates varied in a later analysis, with DRB1 showing the most and HLA-C the fewest.

The receptor's source is a woman aged 25 to 39 in good health and CMV-seronegative. The V gene is TRBV30, the J gene TRBJ1-1; D unresolved. The sample taken for sequencing was PBMCs. The CDR3 nucleotides are TGTGCCTGGACTGCGGGTCAGCGCGAAGCTTTCTTT. It translates to CAWTAGQREAFF.